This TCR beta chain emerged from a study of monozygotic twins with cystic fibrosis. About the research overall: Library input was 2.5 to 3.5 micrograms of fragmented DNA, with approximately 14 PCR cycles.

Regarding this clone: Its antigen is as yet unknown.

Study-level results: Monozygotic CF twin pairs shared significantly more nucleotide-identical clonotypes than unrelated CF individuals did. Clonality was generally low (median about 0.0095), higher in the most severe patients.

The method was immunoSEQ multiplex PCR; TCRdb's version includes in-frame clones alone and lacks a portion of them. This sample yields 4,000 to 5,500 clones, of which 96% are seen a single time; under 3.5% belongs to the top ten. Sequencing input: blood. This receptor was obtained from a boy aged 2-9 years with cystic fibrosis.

The CDR3 is CASSSAYATNEKLFF. CDR3 nucleotides: TGTGCCAGCAGCTCGGCGTATGCAACTAATGAAAAACTGTTTTTT. The V call is TRBV11-3, the J call TRBJ1-4; no clear D gene. Germline V gene lookup returns CDR1 SGHNT and CDR2 YENEEA. V was clipped by 4 bases and J by 0 bases, with 9 bases between them. The CDR3 loop spans 15 amino acids.